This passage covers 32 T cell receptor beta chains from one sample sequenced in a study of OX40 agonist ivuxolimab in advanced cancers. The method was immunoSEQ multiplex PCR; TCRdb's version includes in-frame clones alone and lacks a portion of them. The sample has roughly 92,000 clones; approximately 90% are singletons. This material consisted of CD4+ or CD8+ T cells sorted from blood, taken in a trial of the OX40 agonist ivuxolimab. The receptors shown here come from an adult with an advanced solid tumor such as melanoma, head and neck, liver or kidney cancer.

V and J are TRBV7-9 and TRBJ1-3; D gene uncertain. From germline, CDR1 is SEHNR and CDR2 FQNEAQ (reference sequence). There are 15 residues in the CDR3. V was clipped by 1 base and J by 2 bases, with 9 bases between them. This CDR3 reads CASSLDGGPGNTIYF. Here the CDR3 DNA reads TGTGCCAGCAGCTTAGACGGTGGACCTGGAAACACCATATATTTT.

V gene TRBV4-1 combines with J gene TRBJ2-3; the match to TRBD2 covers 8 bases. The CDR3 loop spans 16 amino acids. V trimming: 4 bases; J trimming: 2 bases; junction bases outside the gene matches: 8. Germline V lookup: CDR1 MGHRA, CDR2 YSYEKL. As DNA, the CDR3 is TGCGCCAGCAGCCGGGGACTAGTCGGGTCCACAGATACGCAGTATTTT. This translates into CASSRGLVGSTDTQYF.

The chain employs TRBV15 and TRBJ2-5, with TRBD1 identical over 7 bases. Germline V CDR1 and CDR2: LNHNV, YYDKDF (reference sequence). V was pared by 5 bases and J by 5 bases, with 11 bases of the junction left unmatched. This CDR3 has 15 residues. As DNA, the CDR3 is TGTGCCACCAGCTCCGAAGAAGGGGGCCTGGAGACCCAGTACTTC. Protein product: CATSSEEGGLETQYF.

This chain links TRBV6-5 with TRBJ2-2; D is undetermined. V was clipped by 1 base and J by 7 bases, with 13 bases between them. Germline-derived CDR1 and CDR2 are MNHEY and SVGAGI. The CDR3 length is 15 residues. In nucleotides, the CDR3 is TGTGCCAGCAGTTACTGGACCCGAAGAGGCGGGGAGCTGTTTTTT. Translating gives CASSYWTRRGGELFF.

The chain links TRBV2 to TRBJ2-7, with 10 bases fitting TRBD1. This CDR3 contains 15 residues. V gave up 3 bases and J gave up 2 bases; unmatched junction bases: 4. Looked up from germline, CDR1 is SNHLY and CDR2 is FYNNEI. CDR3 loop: CASSDWDRGTYEQYF. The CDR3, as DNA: TGTGCCAGCAGTGACTGGGACAGGGGAACCTACGAGCAGTACTTC.

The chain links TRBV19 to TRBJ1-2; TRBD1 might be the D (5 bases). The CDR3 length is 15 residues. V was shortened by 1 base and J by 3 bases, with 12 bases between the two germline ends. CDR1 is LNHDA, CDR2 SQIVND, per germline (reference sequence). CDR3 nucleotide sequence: TGTGCCAGTAGTATAGGTCCTCGGGGGGACTATGGCTACACCTTC. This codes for CASSIGPRGDYGYTF.

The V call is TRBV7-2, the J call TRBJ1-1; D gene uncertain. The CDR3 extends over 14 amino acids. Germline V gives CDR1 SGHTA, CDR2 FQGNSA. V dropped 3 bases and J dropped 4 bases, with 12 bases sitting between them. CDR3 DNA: TGTGCCAGCAGCTTTAGGGTTTGGGGCACTGAAGCTTTCTTT. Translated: CASSFRVWGTEAFF.

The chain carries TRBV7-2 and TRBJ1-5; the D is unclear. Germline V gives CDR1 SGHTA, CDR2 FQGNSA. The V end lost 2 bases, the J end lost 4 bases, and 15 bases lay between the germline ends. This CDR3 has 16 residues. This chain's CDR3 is CASSLFTRAPNQPQHF. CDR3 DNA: TGTGCCAGCAGCTTATTTACTAGGGCCCCTAATCAGCCCCAGCATTTT.

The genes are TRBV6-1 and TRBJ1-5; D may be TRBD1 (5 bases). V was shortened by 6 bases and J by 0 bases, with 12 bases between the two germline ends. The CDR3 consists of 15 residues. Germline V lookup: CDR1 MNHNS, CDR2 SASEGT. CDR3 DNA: TGTGCCAGCAGCGGGGGACGGACTAGCAATCAGCCCCAGCATTTT. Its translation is CASSGGRTSNQPQHF.

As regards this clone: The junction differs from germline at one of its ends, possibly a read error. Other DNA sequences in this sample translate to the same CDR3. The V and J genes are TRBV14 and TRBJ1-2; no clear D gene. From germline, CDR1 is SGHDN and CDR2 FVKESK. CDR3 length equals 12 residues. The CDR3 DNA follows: TGTGCCAGCAGCCAGTCGGGGTATGACTACACCTTC. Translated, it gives CASSQSGYDYTF.

DNA for the CDR3: TGTGCCAGCAGCTTATCCGGGAACACTGAAGCTTTCTTT. This gives the protein CASSLSGNTEAFF. This chain uses TRBV11-3 with TRBJ1-1; D gene uncertain. Germline V gives CDR1 SGHNT, CDR2 YENEEA. The length of the CDR3 is 13 residues. The ends were cut back, 2 bases at V and 1 base at J, with 5 bases in the middle.

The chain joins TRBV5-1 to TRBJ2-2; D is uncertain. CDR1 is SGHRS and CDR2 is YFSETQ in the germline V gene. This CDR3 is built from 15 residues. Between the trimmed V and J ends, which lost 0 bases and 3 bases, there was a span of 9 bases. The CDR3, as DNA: TGCGCCAGCAGCTTGGGTCTATGGGACACCGGGGAGCTGTTTTTT. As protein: CASSLGLWDTGELFF.

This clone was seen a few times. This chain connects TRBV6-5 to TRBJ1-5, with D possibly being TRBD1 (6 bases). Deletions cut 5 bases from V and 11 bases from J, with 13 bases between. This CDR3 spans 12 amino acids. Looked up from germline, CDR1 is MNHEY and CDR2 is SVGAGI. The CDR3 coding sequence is TGTGCCAGCAGTCTTACAGGGCCTTCCCAGCATTTT. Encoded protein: CASSLTGPSQHF.

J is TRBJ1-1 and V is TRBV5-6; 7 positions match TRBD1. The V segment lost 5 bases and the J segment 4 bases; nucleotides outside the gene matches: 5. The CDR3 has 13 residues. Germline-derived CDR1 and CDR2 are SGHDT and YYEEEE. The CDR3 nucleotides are TGTGCCAGCAGGGGGACAGTTCTCACTGAAGCTTTCTTT. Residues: CASRGTVLTEAFF. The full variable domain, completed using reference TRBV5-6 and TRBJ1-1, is DAGVTQSPTHLIKTRGQQVTLRCSPKSGHDTVSWYQQALGQGPQFIFQYYEEEERQRGNFPDRFSGHQFPNYSSELNVNALLLGDSALYLCASRGTVLTEAFFGQGTRLTVV.

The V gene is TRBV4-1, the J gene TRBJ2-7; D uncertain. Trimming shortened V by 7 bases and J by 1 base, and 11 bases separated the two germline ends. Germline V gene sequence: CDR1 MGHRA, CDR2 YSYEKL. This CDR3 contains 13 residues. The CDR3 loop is CASKGSGSYEQYF. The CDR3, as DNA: TGCGCCAGCAAAGGTTCGGGTTCCTACGAGCAGTACTTC.

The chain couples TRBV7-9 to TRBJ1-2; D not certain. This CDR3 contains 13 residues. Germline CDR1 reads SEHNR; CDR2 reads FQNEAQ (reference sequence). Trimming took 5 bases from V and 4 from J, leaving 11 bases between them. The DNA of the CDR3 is TGTGCCAGCAGCCAGGACGGACTCTATGGCTACACCTTC. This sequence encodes CASSQDGLYGYTF.

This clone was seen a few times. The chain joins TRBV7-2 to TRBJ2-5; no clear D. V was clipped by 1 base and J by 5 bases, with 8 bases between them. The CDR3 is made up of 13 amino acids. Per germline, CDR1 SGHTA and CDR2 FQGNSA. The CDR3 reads CASSLGLLETQYF. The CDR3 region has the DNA TGTGCCAGCAGCTTAGGGCTATTGGAGACCCAGTACTTC.

DNA of the CDR3: TGTGCCAGCGACCAAGAGACAGGGGAAGCGGACACTGAAGCTTTCTTT. Translation gives CASDQETGEADTEAFF. This chain joins TRBV10-3 and TRBJ1-1; the match to TRBD1 covers 8 bases. The CDR3 is made up of 16 amino acids. Germline V CDR1 and CDR2: ENHRY, SYGVKD. With 10 bases clipped from V and 3 bases from J, the junction kept 16 bases outside the gene matches.

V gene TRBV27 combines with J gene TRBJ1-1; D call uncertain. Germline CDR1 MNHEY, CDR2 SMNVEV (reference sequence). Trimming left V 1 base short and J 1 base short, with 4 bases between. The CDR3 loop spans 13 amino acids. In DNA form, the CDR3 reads TGTGCCAGCAGTTTATTCAGGAACACTGAAGCTTTCTTT. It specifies CASSLFRNTEAFF.

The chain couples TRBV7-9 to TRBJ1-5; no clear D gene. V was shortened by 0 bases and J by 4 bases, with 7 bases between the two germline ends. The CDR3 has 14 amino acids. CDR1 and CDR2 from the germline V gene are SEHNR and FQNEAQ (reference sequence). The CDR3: CASSLAGGNQPQHF. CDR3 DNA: TGTGCCAGCAGCTTAGCGGGAGGGAATCAGCCCCAGCATTTT.

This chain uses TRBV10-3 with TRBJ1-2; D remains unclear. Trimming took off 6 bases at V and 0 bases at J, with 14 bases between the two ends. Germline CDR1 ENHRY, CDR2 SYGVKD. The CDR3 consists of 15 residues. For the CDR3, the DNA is TGTGCCATCAGCGTGGACCCCCAAACTAACTATGGCTACACCTTC. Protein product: CAISVDPQTNYGYTF.

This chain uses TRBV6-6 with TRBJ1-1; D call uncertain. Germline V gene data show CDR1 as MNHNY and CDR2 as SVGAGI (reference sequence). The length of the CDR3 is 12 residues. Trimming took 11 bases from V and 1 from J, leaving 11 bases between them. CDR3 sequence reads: CAAQLRNTEAFF. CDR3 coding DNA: TGTGCCGCCCAACTTCGGAACACTGAAGCTTTCTTT.

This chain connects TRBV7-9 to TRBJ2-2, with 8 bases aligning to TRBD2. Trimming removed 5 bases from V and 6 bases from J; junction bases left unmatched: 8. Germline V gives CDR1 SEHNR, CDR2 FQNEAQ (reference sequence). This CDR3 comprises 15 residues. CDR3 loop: CASSLGGLDAGELFF. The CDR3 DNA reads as TGTGCCAGCAGCCTAGGGGGACTAGATGCCGGGGAGCTGTTTTTT.

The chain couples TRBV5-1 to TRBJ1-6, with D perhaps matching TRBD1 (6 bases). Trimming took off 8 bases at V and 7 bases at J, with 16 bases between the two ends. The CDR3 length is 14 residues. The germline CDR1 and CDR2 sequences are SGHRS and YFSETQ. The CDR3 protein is CASEQGSGNSPLHF. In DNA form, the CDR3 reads TGCGCCAGTGAACAGGGATCAGGCAATTCACCCCTCCACTTT.

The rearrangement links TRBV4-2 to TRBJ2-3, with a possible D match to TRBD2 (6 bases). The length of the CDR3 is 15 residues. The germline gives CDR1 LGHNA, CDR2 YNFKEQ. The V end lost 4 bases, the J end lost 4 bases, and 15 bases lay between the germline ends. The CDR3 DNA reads TGTGCCAGCAGCCTTGACGGGGGTGCTTCAGATACGCAGTATTTT. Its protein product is CASSLDGGASDTQYF.

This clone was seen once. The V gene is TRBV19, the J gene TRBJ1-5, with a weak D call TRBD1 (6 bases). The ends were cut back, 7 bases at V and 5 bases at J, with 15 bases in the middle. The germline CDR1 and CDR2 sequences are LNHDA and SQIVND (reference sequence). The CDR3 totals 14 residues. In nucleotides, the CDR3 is TGTGCCAGTACCCAACAGGGATGGGATCAGCCCCAGCATTTT. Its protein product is CASTQQGWDQPQHF.

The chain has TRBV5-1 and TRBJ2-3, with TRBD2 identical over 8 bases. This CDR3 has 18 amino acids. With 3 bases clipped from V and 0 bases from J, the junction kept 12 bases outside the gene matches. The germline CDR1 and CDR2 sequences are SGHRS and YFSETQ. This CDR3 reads CASSSTSGLILSTDTQYF. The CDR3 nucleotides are TGCGCCAGCAGCTCCACTAGCGGCCTTATCTTAAGCACAGATACGCAGTATTTT.

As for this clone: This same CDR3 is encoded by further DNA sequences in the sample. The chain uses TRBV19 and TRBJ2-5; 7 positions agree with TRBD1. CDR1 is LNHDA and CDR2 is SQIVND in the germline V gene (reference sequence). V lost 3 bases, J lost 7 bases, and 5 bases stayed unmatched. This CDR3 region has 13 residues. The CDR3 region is CASSMSGGGTQYF. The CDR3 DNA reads TGTGCCAGTAGTATGTCAGGGGGTGGGACCCAGTACTTC.

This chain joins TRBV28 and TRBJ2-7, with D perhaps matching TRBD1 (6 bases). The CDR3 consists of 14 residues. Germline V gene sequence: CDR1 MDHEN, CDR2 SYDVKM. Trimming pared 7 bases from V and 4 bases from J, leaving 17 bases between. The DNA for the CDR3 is TGTGCCAGCACCCGAGGATCAGGGGAATACGAGCAGTACTTC. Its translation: CASTRGSGEYEQYF. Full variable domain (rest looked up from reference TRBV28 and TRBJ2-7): DVKVTQSSRYLVKRTGEKVFLECVQDMDHENMFWYRQDPGLGLRLIYFSYDVKMKEKGDIPEGYSVSREKKERFSLILESASTNQTSMYLCASTRGSGEYEQYFGPGTRLTVT.

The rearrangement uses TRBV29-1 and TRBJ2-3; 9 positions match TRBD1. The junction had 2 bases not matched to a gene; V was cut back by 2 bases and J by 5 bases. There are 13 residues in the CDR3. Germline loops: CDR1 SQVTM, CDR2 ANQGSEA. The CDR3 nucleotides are TGCAGCGTTGAAAGACAGGGGGGAGATACGCAGTATTTT. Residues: CSVERQGGDTQYF.

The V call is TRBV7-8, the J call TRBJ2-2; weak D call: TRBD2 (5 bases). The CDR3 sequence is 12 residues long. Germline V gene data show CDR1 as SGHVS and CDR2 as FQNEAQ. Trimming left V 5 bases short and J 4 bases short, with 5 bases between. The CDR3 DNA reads TGTGCCAGCAGCCGGGGCACCGGGGAGCTGTTTTTT. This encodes CASSRGTGELFF.

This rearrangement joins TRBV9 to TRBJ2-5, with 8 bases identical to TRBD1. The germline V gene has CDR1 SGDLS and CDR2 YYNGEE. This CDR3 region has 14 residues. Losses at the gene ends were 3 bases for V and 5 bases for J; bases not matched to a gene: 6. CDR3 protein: CASSATGAVETQYF. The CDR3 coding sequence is TGTGCCAGCAGCGCGACAGGGGCCGTGGAGACCCAGTACTTC.